This entry features one TCR beta chain sequence. Its matching antigen is unknown. The data derive from a study of cytomegalovirus exposure and HLA in healthy donors. General study results and limits: The study labeled 170 or so TCR beta chains cytomegalovirus-associated. Researchers reported that three CMV-associated chains were confirmed in vitro as CMV antigen-specific.

The donors were part of the validation cohort of 120 subjects. That cohort was separate from the first cohort, which comprised some 670 subjects. The CDR3 runs 13 residues. The germline V gene encodes CDR1 MDHEN and CDR2 SYDVKM. V lost 5 bases and J lost 7, with 12 bases in between. TCRdb's copy holds only in-frame clones and misses some; the assay was immunoSEQ multiplex PCR. The sample yields around 69,000 clones, over 95% seen once. The source material was PBMCs. The receptor was isolated from a young woman in good health and CMV-seropositive. The chain carries TRBV28 and TRBJ2-1; D is unresolved. The CDR3 protein is CASSQPNRNEQFF. CDR3 nucleotide sequence: TGTGCCAGCAGTCAACCTAATCGGAATGAGCAGTTCTTC.